This TCR beta chain was sequenced for a study of PD-L1 blockade in urothelial cancer. Study overall: Of 28 to 35 patients, twenty-five were males with bladder-origin urothelial cancer. At 3 weeks after treatment start (second dose) and again at 6 weeks, blood was analyzed.

Time point denoted: pretreatment peripheral blood. For each patient, 1 to 8 samples were obtained, pretreatment and on-treatment. Germline loops: CDR1 GTSNPN, CDR2 SVGIG (reference sequence). V was trimmed by 1 base and J by 2 bases, leaving 9 bases between them. The CDR3 spans 15 residues. The investigators introduced synthetic TCR analog templates into each PCR as spikes. The method was immunoSEQ multiplex PCR; TCRdb's version includes in-frame clones alone and lacks a portion of them. Here the sample spans tens of thousands of clones, over 65% being singletons. V gene TRBV30 combines with J gene TRBJ1-6; the D gene is possibly TRBD1 (5 bases). The receptor comes from a man in his fifties or sixties with urothelial cancer. Here the sequenced sample was PBMCs, taken around atezolizumab (anti-PD-L1) treatment. CDR3 residues: CAWSGQGTYNSPLHF. The CDR3 DNA reads TGTGCCTGGAGTGGGCAGGGTACCTATAATTCACCCCTCCACTTT. Combining the CDR3 with reference TRBV30 and TRBJ1-6 gives the whole variable domain SQTIHQWPATLVQPVGSPLSLECTVEGTSNPNLYWYRQAAGRGLQLLFYSVGIGQISSEVPQNLSASRPQDRQFILSSKKLLLSDSGFYLCAWSGQGTYNSPLHFGNGTRLTVT.